Listed here are 27 T cell receptor beta chains from one sample, sequenced in a study of blood T cell repertoires in COVID-19. Here immunoSEQ multiplex PCR was the method, and the copy in TCRdb shows in-frame clones only, minus some. The table lists 270,000 or so clones, 86% of them singletons, with approximately 3% in the top ten. What was sequenced was peripheral blood. The receptors originated from a woman in her 30s with active or convalescent COVID-19.

V is TRBV5-4 and J is TRBJ2-7; 14 bases align to TRBD2. CDR1 and CDR2 from the germline V gene are SGHNT and YYREEE (reference sequence). The trim removed 3 bases at V and 6 bases at J, leaving 17 bases unmatched. This CDR3 has 19 amino acids. CDR3 sequence: CASSYAGTSGGSARGEQYF. The CDR3, as DNA: TGTGCCAGCAGCTATGCCGGGACTAGCGGGGGCTCAGCTAGGGGCGAGCAGTACTTC. The full variable domain, rest sourced from reference TRBV5-4 and TRBJ2-7, is ETGVTQSPTHLIKTRGQQVTLRCSSQSGHNTVSWYQQALGQGPQFIFQYYREEENGRGNFPPRFSGLQFPNYSSELNVNALELDDSALYLCASSYAGTSGGSARGEQYFGPGTRLTVT.

The chain employs TRBV19 and TRBJ1-1, with 7 bases identical to TRBD1. Trimming at V came to 9 bases and at J to 6 bases, leaving 19 bases not matched to a gene. Germline CDR1 is LNHDA and CDR2 is SQIVND (reference sequence). The length of the CDR3 is 16 residues. CDR3 protein: CASQHGVVRGPAEAFF. The CDR3 region has the DNA TGTGCCAGCCAACATGGTGTCGTAAGGGGGCCGGCTGAAGCTTTCTTT.

The chain uses TRBV6-5 and TRBJ1-3; D unclear. The CDR3 runs to 14 residues. V was shortened by 7 bases and J by 0 bases, with 10 bases between the two germline ends. CDR1 is MNHEY and CDR2 is SVGAGI in the germline V gene. The CDR3 loop reads CASMDGSSGNTIYF. CDR3 in DNA: TGTGCCAGCATGGACGGGAGCTCTGGAAACACCATATATTTT.

The gene calls are TRBV7-2 and TRBJ2-1; 11 bases align to TRBD2. The J segment lost 1 base and the V segment lost 6 bases, leaving 8 bases of the junction unmatched. The CDR3 has 17 amino acids. Germline CDR1 is SGHTA and CDR2 is FQGNSA. The CDR3 loop is CASRLSGGAWSYNEQFF. CDR3 coding DNA: TGTGCCAGCAGACTTAGCGGGGGGGCCTGGTCCTACAATGAGCAGTTCTTC.

J is TRBJ2-7 and V is TRBV5-1; D is perhaps TRBD2 (6 bases). Trimming pared 4 bases from V and 5 bases from J, leaving 16 bases between. Germline CDR1 reads SGHRS; CDR2 reads YFSETQ. The CDR3 sequence is 14 residues long. The CDR3 loop reads CASSPGLPGDEQYF. The CDR3, as DNA: TGCGCCAGCAGCCCGGGACTCCCTGGGGACGAGCAGTACTTC.

The chain couples TRBV19 to TRBJ1-5; D is unresolved. The V gene's germline CDR1 is LNHDA and CDR2 SQIVND (reference sequence). V lost 5 bases and J 6 bases, leaving 14 bases between the germline ends. The length of the CDR3 is 14 residues. The CDR3 DNA is TGTGCCAGTAGTTTCGTTAGAGAGTTTCAGCCCCAGCATTTT. Protein product: CASSFVREFQPQHF.

The V gene is TRBV2, the J gene TRBJ2-7; weak D call: TRBD1 (6 bases). V lost 6 bases and J 1 base, leaving 16 bases between the germline ends. The germline V gene has CDR1 SNHLY and CDR2 FYNNEI. This CDR3 has 15 residues. The CDR3 DNA is TGTGCCAGCAGAGTAGACAGGACTGAGTCCTACGAGCAGTACTTC. Translation gives CASRVDRTESYEQYF.

The V and J genes are TRBV7-8 and TRBJ1-2, with D possibly being TRBD1 (6 bases). There are 13 residues in the CDR3. V gave up 5 bases and J gave up 7 bases, with 14 bases separating them. CDR1 is SGHVS, CDR2 FQNEAQ, per germline. CDR3 region: CASSPRGGLGYTF. As DNA, the CDR3 is TGTGCCAGCAGCCCCCGGGGGGGGCTTGGCTACACCTTC. Supplemented by reference TRBV7-8 and TRBJ1-2, the full variable domain reads GAGVSQSPRYKVAKRGQDVALRCDPISGHVSLFWYQQALGQGPEFLTYFQNEAQLDKSGLPSDRFFAERPEGSVSTLKIQRTQQEDSAVYLCASSPRGGLGYTFGSGTRLTVV.

The chain recombines TRBV2 with TRBJ2-3; 11 bases map to TRBD2. The germline V gene has CDR1 SNHLY and CDR2 FYNNEI. The CDR3 covers 14 residues. Losses at the gene ends were 10 bases for V and 3 bases for J; bases not matched to a gene: 6. CDR3 amino acids: CAIQTSGVTDTQYF. The CDR3 DNA sequence: TGTGCCATCCAGACTAGCGGGGTTACAGATACGCAGTATTTT.

This clone showed up just once. The chain is built from TRBV2 and TRBJ2-5; tentative D call: TRBD1 (5 bases). The CDR3 totals 15 residues. Germline V gene lookup returns CDR1 SNHLY and CDR2 FYNNEI. V lost 6 bases and J 0 bases, leaving 14 bases between the germline ends. CDR3 DNA sequence: TGTGCCAGCAGCAAACCCTCAGGGAACCAAGAGACCCAGTACTTC. Amino acid sequence: CASSKPSGNQETQYF.

This sequence joins TRBV25-1 and TRBJ1-3, with D possibly matching TRBD1 (5 bases). V was shortened by 3 bases and J by 4 bases, with 10 bases between the two germline ends. Germline CDR1 is MGHDK and CDR2 is SYGVNS. The CDR3 runs to 14 residues. The CDR3 spells CASSEGLTGNTIYF. The DNA for the CDR3 is TGTGCCAGCAGTGAGGGGCTTACGGGAAACACCATATATTTT.

This chain joins TRBV28 and TRBJ2-1; TRBD1 matches 12 bases. V gave up 6 bases and J gave up 8 bases; unmatched junction bases: 11. The CDR3 has 16 residues. CDR1 MDHEN and CDR2 SYDVKM come from the germline V gene. For the CDR3, the DNA is TGTGCCAGCAGGGCTCACCGGGACAGGGGGCGTCATGAGCAGTTCTTC. Protein product: CASRAHRDRGRHEQFF.

Here the CDR3 reads CAWILFTGELFF. CDR3 nucleotide sequence: TGTGCCTGGATACTTTTCACCGGGGAGCTGTTTTTT. The chain recombines TRBV30 with TRBJ2-2; no reliable D call. The germline CDR1 and CDR2 sequences are GTSNPN and SVGIG (reference sequence). The CDR3 contains 12 residues. V lost 4 bases, J lost 4 bases, and 7 bases lay in between. Full variable domain (rest looked up from reference TRBV30 and TRBJ2-2): SQTIHQWPATLVQPVGSPLSLECTVEGTSNPNLYWYRQAAGRGLQLLFYSVGIGQISSEVPQNLSASRPQDRQFILSSKKLLLSDSGFYLCAWILFTGELFFGEGSRLTVL.

The genes are TRBV5-1 and TRBJ2-6; D perhaps matches TRBD1 (5 bases). The germline gives CDR1 SGHRS, CDR2 YFSETQ. The CDR3 runs 17 residues. V was cut by 4 bases and J by 0 bases, with 14 bases left in between. The CDR3 coding sequence is TGCGCCAGCAGCCCTTACTCCGACAGCTCTGGGGCCAACGTCCTGACTTTC. Protein product: CASSPYSDSSGANVLTF.

This sequence joins TRBV19 and TRBJ1-2, with a weak D call TRBD1 (6 bases). Germline-derived CDR1 and CDR2 are LNHDA and SQIVND (reference sequence). The CDR3 is 16 amino acids. Trimming cost V 3 bases and J 8 bases, with 22 bases left between them. The CDR3 protein is CASSMTQGPYLGGYTF. The CDR3 bases are TGTGCCAGTAGTATGACCCAGGGGCCCTACCTAGGAGGCTACACCTTC.

The chain has TRBV5-6 and TRBJ2-5, with D unresolved. The ends were cut back, 0 bases at V and 5 bases at J, with 20 bases in the middle. Germline V gene lookup returns CDR1 SGHDT and CDR2 YYEEEE. The CDR3 runs to 17 residues. In nucleotides, the CDR3 is TGTGCCAGCAGCTTGGTTGGAGCTACATTCCTTCGGGAGACCCAGTACTTC. It encodes CASSLVGATFLRETQYF.

The rearrangement links TRBV19 to TRBJ2-7, with TRBD1 as a possible D gene (5 bases). This CDR3 is built from 14 residues. The germline V and J ends were trimmed by 3 bases and 1 base, with 10 bases remaining between them. From germline, CDR1 is LNHDA and CDR2 SQIVND (reference sequence). The CDR3 DNA reads as TGTGCCAGTAGTATGGGGCGGCGATCCTACGAGCAGTACTTC. This sequence encodes CASSMGRRSYEQYF.

V and J are TRBV19 and TRBJ1-2; D is uncertain. The CDR3 has 12 residues. Germline V CDR1 and CDR2: LNHDA, SQIVND (reference sequence). With 5 bases removed from V and 1 base from J, the gap between germline ends came to 5 bases. Here the CDR3 DNA reads TGTGCCAGTAGTGTCGTTAACTATGGCTACACCTTC. Its protein is CASSVVNYGYTF.

This chain links TRBV7-3 with TRBJ2-1; TRBD2 is a possible D gene (6 bases). Trimming left V 1 base short and J 6 bases short, with 10 bases between. This CDR3 has 14 residues. CDR1 SGHTA and CDR2 FQGTGA come from the germline V gene. The CDR3 here is CASSLRGGTNEQFF. The CDR3 coding sequence is TGTGCCAGCAGCTTAAGGGGAGGAACCAATGAGCAGTTCTTC.

The table lists this clone with a count of one. V usage is TRBV7-2 and J usage is TRBJ2-3; 9 bases fit TRBD2. V shed 5 bases and J 2 bases; nucleotides not matched to a gene: 8. The CDR3 is 16 amino acids. Germline values: CDR1 SGHTA, CDR2 FQGNSA. CDR3 sequence (DNA): TGTGCCAGCAGCAAGGGACTAGCCTCATCCACAGATACGCAGTATTTT. This codes for CASSKGLASSTDTQYF.

A note on this clone: Other DNA sequences within the sample encode an identical CDR3. The CDR3 protein is CASSPSGGTDTQYF. CDR3 nucleotide sequence: TGTGCCAGCAGCCCCAGCGGAGGCACAGATACGCAGTATTTT. The rearrangement uses TRBV6-2 or TRBV6-3 and TRBJ2-3; possibly TRBD2 for D (5 bases). The CDR3 contains 14 residues. V gave up 6 bases and J gave up 1 base, with 11 bases separating them. Germline assignment: CDR1 MNHEY and CDR2 SVGEGT.

The CDR3 is CASSQGTGDDTEAFF. Here the CDR3 DNA reads TGTGCCAGCAGCCAAGGGACAGGCGATGACACTGAAGCTTTCTTT. This chain uses TRBV4-2 with TRBJ1-1, with 7 bases aligning to TRBD1. V dropped 1 base and J dropped 3; count of bases not matched to a gene: 5. CDR3 length: 15 amino acids. Germline V CDR1 and CDR2: LGHNA, YNFKEQ.

A single count supports this clone. V is TRBV27 and J is TRBJ2-2; 7 bases are a match to TRBD2. The germline V gene encodes CDR1 MNHEY and CDR2 SMNVEV (reference sequence). The CDR3 covers 14 residues. J lost 4 bases, V lost 5 bases, and 4 bases had no gene match. CDR3 bases: TGTGCCAGCAGTAGGGCTAGCGGCACCGGGGAGCTGTTTTTT. Translation gives CASSRASGTGELFF.

The chain carries TRBV19 and TRBJ1-1; 7 bases map to TRBD1. This CDR3 spans 15 amino acids. V shed 4 bases and J 1 base; nucleotides not matched to a gene: 6. Germline V gene lookup returns CDR1 LNHDA and CDR2 SQIVND (reference sequence). The CDR3 reads CASSTPAGGNTEAFF. CDR3 in DNA: TGTGCCAGTAGTACCCCCGCAGGGGGGAACACTGAAGCTTTCTTT.

This chain connects TRBV25-1 to TRBJ2-7; 9 bases align to TRBD2. The CDR3 is 13 residues long. In germline, CDR1 is MGHDK, CDR2 SYGVNS. Trimming at V came to 7 bases and at J to 1 base, leaving 2 bases not matched to a gene. This chain's CDR3 is CASTSGASYEQYF. CDR3 sequence (DNA): TGTGCCAGCACTAGCGGGGCTTCCTACGAGCAGTACTTC.

The chain is built from TRBV27 and TRBJ1-1, with no clear D. Trimming shortened V by 2 bases and J by 4 bases, and 8 bases separated the two germline ends. CDR3 length: 13 residues. The germline gives CDR1 MNHEY, CDR2 SMNVEV (reference sequence). The CDR3 is CASSLSIGTEAFF. CDR3 nucleotides: TGTGCCAGCAGTTTAAGCATCGGCACTGAAGCTTTCTTT.

The J gene is TRBJ1-5, the V gene TRBV28, with D hard to call. This CDR3 region has 15 residues. V was clipped by 7 bases and J by 0 bases, with 13 bases between them. Germline V gene lookup returns CDR1 MDHEN and CDR2 SYDVKM. The CDR3 here is CASNLGGISNQPQHF. As DNA, the CDR3 is TGTGCCAGCAATCTTGGAGGGATTAGCAATCAGCCCCAGCATTTT.